Below are 21 T cell receptor beta chains sequenced from a single sample in a study of cytomegalovirus exposure and HLA in healthy donors. PCR amplification relied on 60 Vbeta primers (plus 13 Jbeta primers). Here immunoSEQ multiplex PCR was the method, and the copy in TCRdb shows in-frame clones only, minus some. This table holds a few hundred thousand clones, 60% to 80% found once. The sequenced sample consisted of PBMCs. The source of these receptors is a man between 18 and 29 years old in good health and CMV-seronegative.

The rearrangement uses TRBV27 and TRBJ1-1; 8 bases agree with TRBD1. Looked up from germline, CDR1 is MNHEY and CDR2 is SMNVEV (reference sequence). The CDR3 has 14 amino acids. Unmatched junction bases numbered 6, after V lost 6 bases and J lost 3 bases. The CDR3 sequence: CASSQNRGDTEAFF. The DNA of the CDR3 is TGTGCCAGCAGCCAAAACAGGGGGGACACTGAAGCTTTCTTT.

The rearrangement joins TRBV9 to TRBJ1-5; D gene ambiguous. This CDR3 spans 13 amino acids. Germline CDR1 and CDR2: SGDLS and YYNGEE. V was shortened by 4 bases and J by 1 base, with 6 bases between the two germline ends. As DNA, the CDR3 is TGTGCCAGCAGCCCCGGGAGCAATCAGCCCCAGCATTTT. Translation: CASSPGSNQPQHF.

The chain carries TRBV5-6 and TRBJ1-4; D is possibly TRBD1 (6 bases). The CDR3 has 15 residues. V was clipped by 4 bases and J by 5 bases, with 15 bases between them. CDR1 SGHDT and CDR2 YYEEEE come from the germline V gene. The CDR3 is CASSGRTDQNEKLFF. For the CDR3, the DNA is TGTGCCAGCAGCGGCCGGACAGATCAGAATGAAAAACTGTTTTTT. Full variable domain (outside the CDR3, taken from reference TRBV5-6 and TRBJ1-4): DAGVTQSPTHLIKTRGQQVTLRCSPKSGHDTVSWYQQALGQGPQFIFQYYEEEERQRGNFPDRFSGHQFPNYSSELNVNALLLGDSALYLCASSGRTDQNEKLFFGSGTQLSVL.

V and J are TRBV20-1 and TRBJ2-2; D is ambiguous. Looked up from germline, CDR1 is DFQATT and CDR2 is SNEGSKA (reference sequence). Trimming left V 3 bases short and J 7 bases short, with 6 bases between. This CDR3 has 11 residues. The CDR3 DNA follows: TGCAGTGCTAGTTATAGCGGGGAGCTGTTTTTT. Translating it yields CSASYSGELFF.

V is TRBV29-1 and J is TRBJ2-7, with 15 bases fitting TRBD2. Germline trimming cut 4 bases from V and 2 bases from J; bases unmatched to any gene: 3. CDR3 size: 15 residues. Germline V lookup: CDR1 SQVTM, CDR2 ANQGSEA. The CDR3 coding sequence is TGCAGCGTTGGGGGACTAGCGGGAGGAGCCTACGAGCAGTACTTC. This sequence encodes CSVGGLAGGAYEQYF.

The rearrangement links TRBV19 to TRBJ1-1; D not resolved. Germline values: CDR1 LNHDA, CDR2 SQIVND (reference sequence). The CDR3 has 14 residues. V shed 1 base and J shed 5 bases, with 11 bases lying between them. The CDR3 reads CASSIATGRTEAFF. The CDR3 DNA sequence: TGTGCCAGTAGTATAGCTACGGGGAGGACTGAAGCTTTCTTT.

The chain recombines TRBV7-9 with TRBJ2-7; 9 nucleotides agree with TRBD1. V shed 1 base, J shed 5 bases, and the junction held 6 bases outside the gene matches. The CDR3 is 15 amino acids. The germline CDR1 and CDR2 sequences are SEHNR and FQNEAQ (reference sequence). DNA for the CDR3: TGTGCCAGCAGCTTAGTGCTGGGACAGGGTGACGAGCAGTACTTC. Its protein is CASSLVLGQGDEQYF.

V gene TRBV5-4 combines with J gene TRBJ2-5; 12 bases line up with TRBD1. V shed 4 bases and J 5 bases; nucleotides not matched to a gene: 9. This CDR3 contains 16 residues. The germline CDR1 and CDR2 sequences are SGHNT and YYREEE (reference sequence). In DNA, the CDR3 is TGTGCCAGCAGCGCCTCCGGGACAGGGGGCGGGGAGACCCAGTACTTC. This gives the protein CASSASGTGGGETQYF.

Concerning this clone: A read error may account for a junction end that differs from germline. V is TRBV7-7 and J is TRBJ2-2; no definite D call. CDR3 length: 13 residues. The germline V gene encodes CDR1 SSHAT and CDR2 FNYEAQ (reference sequence). The CDR3 reads CASSLGGTGELFF. CDR3 DNA sequence: TGTGCTAGCAGCTTAGGCGGCACCGGGGAGCTGTTTTTT.

The J gene is TRBJ1-5, the V gene TRBV5-1; D gene unclear. This CDR3 has 14 residues. Germline V lookup: CDR1 SGHRS, CDR2 YFSETQ. V lost 0 bases, J lost 0 bases, and 4 bases lay in between. The CDR3 DNA is TGCGCCAGCAGCTTGGACGGTAGCAATCAGCCCCAGCATTTT. Amino acids: CASSLDGSNQPQHF. The full variable domain, rest sourced from reference TRBV5-1 and TRBJ1-5, is KAGVTQTPRYLIKTRGQQVTLSCSPISGHRSVSWYQQTPGQGLQFLFEYFSETQRNKGNFPGRFSGRQFSNSRSEMNVSTLELGDSALYLCASSLDGSNQPQHFGDGTRLSIL.

The V gene is TRBV4-3, the J gene TRBJ2-3; 7 bases match TRBD2. V gave up 0 bases and J gave up 4 bases; unmatched junction bases: 10. Germline-derived CDR1 and CDR2 are LGHNA and YSLEER. The CDR3 runs to 17 residues. CDR3 sequence (DNA): TGCGCCAGCAGCCAAGAGATATCGGGACTATCTCCAGATACGCAGTATTTT. It yields the protein CASSQEISGLSPDTQYF.

The V and J genes are TRBV19 and TRBJ2-2; 8 bases are a match to TRBD1. Germline V gives CDR1 LNHDA, CDR2 SQIVND (reference sequence). CDR3 length: 13 residues. V shed 9 bases, J shed 3 bases, and the junction held 3 bases outside the gene matches. CDR3 nucleotides: TGTGCCAGCGACAGGGGAGACACCGGGGAGCTGTTTTTT. Amino acid sequence: CASDRGDTGELFF.

For the CDR3, the DNA is TGTGCCAGCAGCGTAGTCTGGGAGGGACCTACGTACAATGAGCAGTTCTTC. This codes for CASSVVWEGPTYNEQFF. The J gene is TRBJ2-1, the V gene TRBV9; 7 nucleotides agree with TRBD2. Germline CDR1 SGDLS, CDR2 YYNGEE. V gave up 0 bases and J gave up 4 bases; unmatched junction bases: 10. This CDR3 contains 17 residues.

The J gene is TRBJ2-5, the V gene TRBV30; 11 bases line up with TRBD2. The junction had 5 bases not matched to a gene; V was cut back by 0 bases and J by 2 bases. Looked up from germline, CDR1 is GTSNPN and CDR2 is SVGIG (reference sequence). The CDR3 runs to 16 residues. For the CDR3, the DNA is TGTGCCTGGAGTGTAGGGACTAGCGGAGGGCAAGAGACCCAGTACTTC. This sequence encodes CAWSVGTSGGQETQYF.

The chain has TRBV7-9 and TRBJ2-7, with D maybe TRBD1 (5 bases). Germline-derived CDR1 and CDR2 are SEHNR and FQNEAQ (reference sequence). V shed 9 bases and J shed 0 bases, with 12 bases lying between them. The CDR3 totals 13 residues. CDR3 nucleotides: TGTGCCAGTACAACAGGATACTCCTACGAGCAGTACTTC. Translating gives CASTTGYSYEQYF.

The chain links TRBV10-3 to TRBJ2-1, with TRBD1 matching over 9 bases. J was trimmed by 7 bases and V by 1 base; bases with no gene match: 8. The CDR3 totals 16 residues. Germline V gene sequence: CDR1 ENHRY, CDR2 SYGVKD. The CDR3 DNA is TGTGCCATCAGTGAGTTCTTGGGACAGGGTTATAATGAGCAGTTCTTC. This encodes CAISEFLGQGYNEQFF.

V usage is TRBV7-3 and J usage is TRBJ1-1, with D hard to call. The CDR3 has 13 amino acids. Trimming left V 0 bases short and J 2 bases short, with 4 bases between. Germline values: CDR1 SGHTA, CDR2 FQGTGA. CDR3 sequence (DNA): TGTGCCAGCAGCTTAACATTAAACACTGAAGCTTTCTTT. It specifies CASSLTLNTEAFF.

This chain uses TRBV28 with TRBJ2-7, with 8 bases lining up with TRBD2. Trimming cost V 8 bases and J 2 bases; bases outside gene matches: 8. The CDR3 loop spans 14 amino acids. Germline-derived CDR1 and CDR2 are MDHEN and SYDVKM. CDR3 region: CASGPGGVTYEQYF. CDR3 DNA: TGTGCCAGCGGACCGGGGGGGGTCACCTACGAGCAGTACTTC.

V and J are TRBV5-6 and TRBJ2-7; 8 bases match TRBD1. Trimming took 2 bases from V and 5 from J; bases not matched to a gene: 3. Germline lookup yields CDR1 SGHDT and CDR2 YYEEEE. The CDR3 has 13 amino acids. CDR3 amino acids: CASSFNRGDEQYF. CDR3 coding DNA: TGTGCCAGCAGCTTTAACAGGGGGGACGAGCAGTACTTC. Together with reference TRBV5-6 and TRBJ2-7, the CDR3 gives the full variable domain: DAGVTQSPTHLIKTRGQQVTLRCSPKSGHDTVSWYQQALGQGPQFIFQYYEEEERQRGNFPDRFSGHQFPNYSSELNVNALLLGDSALYLCASSFNRGDEQYFGPGTRLTVT.

Remarks on this clone: Other DNA sequences of this sample code for an identical CDR3. The chain joins TRBV27 to TRBJ1-1, with D perhaps TRBD1 (5 bases). The germline V gene has CDR1 MNHEY and CDR2 SMNVEV (reference sequence). CDR3 size: 13 residues. Trimming cost V 3 bases and J 1 base, with 6 bases left between them. DNA of the CDR3: TGTGCCAGCAGTTTGGGGCAGAACACTGAAGCTTTCTTT. This translates into CASSLGQNTEAFF.

The chain's CDR3 is CASSSGQYNEQFF. The DNA for the CDR3 is TGTGCCAGCAGCTCCGGACAATACAATGAGCAGTTCTTC. The chain joins TRBV5-4 to TRBJ2-1, with D perhaps TRBD1 (5 bases). The CDR3 loop spans 13 amino acids. Germline CDR1 and CDR2: SGHNT and YYREEE (reference sequence). Trimming shortened V by 3 bases and J by 4 bases, and 8 bases separated the two germline ends.